The source of this T cell receptor (beta chain) is a study of regulatory T cells in long-lasting Graves disease. iRepertoire HTBI primers and Arm-PCR of CDR3 regions built TCR beta libraries. Study processing details: The study identified roughly 59 TRBV and approximately 14 TRBJ segments across samples. TCRdb re-called the multiplex PCR reads through MiXCR, storing one row per CDR3 protein. Here the V and J calls rest on TCRdb's processing, not on the authors' analysis. Here the sample spans some 330,000 distinct CDR3 sequences, about 23% being singletons. Indicated time point: persistent/refractory GD, antithyroid drugs over 5 years with positive TRAb. PBMCs were the source of the RNA used for TCR sequencing. This CDR3 contains 16 residues. The germline CDR1 and CDR2 sequences are MDHEN and SYDVKM. Trimming took off 5 bases at V and 0 bases at J, with 14 bases between the two ends. This clonotype was seen ten or more times. The antigen remains unidentified.

Study-level results: Patients whose Graves' disease persisted exhibited lower TCR diversity than those newly diagnosed.

This TCR came from a woman aged 40 to 55 with Graves disease. This chain uses TRBV28 with TRBJ1-5; tentative D call: TRBD1 (5 bases). The sequencing used peripheral blood mononuclear cells (PBMCs), collected when the disease was refractory, from a patient treated with antithyroid drugs. The CDR3 region is CASSIPTGRSNQPQHF. The CDR3 bases are TGTGCCAGCAGTATACCAACGGGACGTAGCAATCAGCCCCAGCATTTT.